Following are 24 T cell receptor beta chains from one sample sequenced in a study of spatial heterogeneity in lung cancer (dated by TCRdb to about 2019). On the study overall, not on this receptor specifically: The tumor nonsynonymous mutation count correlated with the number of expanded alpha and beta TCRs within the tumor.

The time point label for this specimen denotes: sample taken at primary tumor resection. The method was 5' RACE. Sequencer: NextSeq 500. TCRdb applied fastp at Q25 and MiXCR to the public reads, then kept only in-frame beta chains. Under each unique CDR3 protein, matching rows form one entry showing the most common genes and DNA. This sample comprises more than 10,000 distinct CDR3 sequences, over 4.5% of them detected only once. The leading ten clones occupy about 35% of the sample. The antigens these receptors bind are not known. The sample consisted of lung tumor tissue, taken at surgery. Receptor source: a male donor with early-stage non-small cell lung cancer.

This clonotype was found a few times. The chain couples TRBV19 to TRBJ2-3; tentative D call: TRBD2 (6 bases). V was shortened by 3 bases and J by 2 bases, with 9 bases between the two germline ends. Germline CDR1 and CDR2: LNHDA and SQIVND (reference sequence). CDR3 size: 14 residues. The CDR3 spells CASSIGGTTDTQYF. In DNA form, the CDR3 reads TGTGCCAGTAGTATTGGGGGGACCACAGATACGCAGTATTTT.

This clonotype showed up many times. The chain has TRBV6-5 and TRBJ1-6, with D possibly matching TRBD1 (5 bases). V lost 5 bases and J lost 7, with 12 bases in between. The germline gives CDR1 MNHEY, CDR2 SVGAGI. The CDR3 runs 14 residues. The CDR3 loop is CASSPGDGNSPLHF. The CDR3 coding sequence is TGTGCCAGCAGTCCGGGGGACGGAAATTCACCCCTCCACTTT.

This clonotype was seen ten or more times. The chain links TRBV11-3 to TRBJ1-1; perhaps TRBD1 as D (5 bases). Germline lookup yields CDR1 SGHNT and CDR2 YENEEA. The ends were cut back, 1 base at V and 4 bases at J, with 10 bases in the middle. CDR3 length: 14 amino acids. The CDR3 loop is CASSLAGSVTEAFF. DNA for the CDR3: TGTGCCAGCAGCTTAGCAGGGTCCGTCACTGAAGCTTTCTTT.

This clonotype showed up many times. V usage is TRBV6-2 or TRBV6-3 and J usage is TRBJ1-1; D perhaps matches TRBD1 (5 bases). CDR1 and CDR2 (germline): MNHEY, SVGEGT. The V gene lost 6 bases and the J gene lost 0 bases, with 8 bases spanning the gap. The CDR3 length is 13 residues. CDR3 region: CASRGTMNTEAFF. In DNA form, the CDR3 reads TGTGCCAGCAGGGGGACGATGAACACTGAAGCTTTCTTT.

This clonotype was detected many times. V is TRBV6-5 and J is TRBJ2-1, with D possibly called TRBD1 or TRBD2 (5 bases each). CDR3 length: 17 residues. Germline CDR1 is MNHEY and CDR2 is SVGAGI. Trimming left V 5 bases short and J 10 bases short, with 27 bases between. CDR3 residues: CASSILFFLGARGEQFF. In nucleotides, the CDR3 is TGTGCCAGCAGTATATTATTTTTCCTAGGGGCACGGGGCGAGCAGTTCTTC.

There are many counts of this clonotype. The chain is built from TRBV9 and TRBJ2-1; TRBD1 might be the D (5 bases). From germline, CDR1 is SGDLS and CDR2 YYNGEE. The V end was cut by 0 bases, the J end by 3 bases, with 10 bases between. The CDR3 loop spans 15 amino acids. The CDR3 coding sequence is TGTGCCAGCAGCGTAGAAGGGGCCCTCTACAATGAGCAGTTCTTC. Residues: CASSVEGALYNEQFF.

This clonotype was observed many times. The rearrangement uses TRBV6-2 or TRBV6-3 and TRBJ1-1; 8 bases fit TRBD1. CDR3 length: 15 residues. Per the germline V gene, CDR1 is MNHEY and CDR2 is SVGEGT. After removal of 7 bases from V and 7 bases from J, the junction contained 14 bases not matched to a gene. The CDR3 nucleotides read TGTGCCAGCACTATTCAAGGGACAGGCGTTCTTGAAGCTTTCTTT. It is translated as CASTIQGTGVLEAFF.

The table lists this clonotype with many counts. CDR3 sequence reads: CASSPGTLLYEQYF. DNA of the CDR3: TGTGCCAGCAGCCCCGGGACTTTATTATACGAGCAGTACTTC. This rearrangement joins TRBV28 to TRBJ2-7; tentatively, D is TRBD2 (6 bases). The length of the CDR3 is 14 residues. V lost 6 bases and J 4 bases, leaving 16 bases between the germline ends. The germline V gene encodes CDR1 MDHEN and CDR2 SYDVKM.

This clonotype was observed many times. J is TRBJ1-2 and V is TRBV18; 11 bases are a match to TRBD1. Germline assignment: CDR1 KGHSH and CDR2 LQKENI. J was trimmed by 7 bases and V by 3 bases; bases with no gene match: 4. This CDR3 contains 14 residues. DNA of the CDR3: TGTGCCAGCTCACCTGGACAGGGGGCCGGTGGCTACACCTTC. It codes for CASSPGQGAGGYTF.

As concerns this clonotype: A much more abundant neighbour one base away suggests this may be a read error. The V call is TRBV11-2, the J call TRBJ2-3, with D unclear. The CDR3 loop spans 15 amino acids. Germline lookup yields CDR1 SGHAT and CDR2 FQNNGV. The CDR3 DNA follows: TGTGCCAGCAGCGGGCAAGGGATTTCCACAGATGCGCAGTATTTT. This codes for CASSGQGISTDAQYF.

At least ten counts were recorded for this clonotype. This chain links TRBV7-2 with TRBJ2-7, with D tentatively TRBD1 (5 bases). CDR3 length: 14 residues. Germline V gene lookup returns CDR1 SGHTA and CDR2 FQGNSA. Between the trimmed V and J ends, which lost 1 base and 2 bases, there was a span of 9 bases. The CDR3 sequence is CASSLGWGAYEQYF. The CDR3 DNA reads TGTGCCAGCAGCTTAGGATGGGGCGCCTACGAGCAGTACTTC.

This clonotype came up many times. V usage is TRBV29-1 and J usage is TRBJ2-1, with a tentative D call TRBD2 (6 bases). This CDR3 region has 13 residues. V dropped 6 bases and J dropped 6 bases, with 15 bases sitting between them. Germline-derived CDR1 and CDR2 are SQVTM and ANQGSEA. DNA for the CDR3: TGCAGCGTCCACGGGACTTTCGTCAATGAGCAGTTCTTC. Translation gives CSVHGTFVNEQFF.

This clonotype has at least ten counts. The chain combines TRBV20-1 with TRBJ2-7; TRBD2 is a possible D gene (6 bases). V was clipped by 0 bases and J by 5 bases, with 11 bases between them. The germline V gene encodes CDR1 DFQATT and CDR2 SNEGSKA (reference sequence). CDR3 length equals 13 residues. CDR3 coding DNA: TGCAGTGCTAGAGATGCGGGGCCCCACGAGCAGTACTTC. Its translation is CSARDAGPHEQYF.

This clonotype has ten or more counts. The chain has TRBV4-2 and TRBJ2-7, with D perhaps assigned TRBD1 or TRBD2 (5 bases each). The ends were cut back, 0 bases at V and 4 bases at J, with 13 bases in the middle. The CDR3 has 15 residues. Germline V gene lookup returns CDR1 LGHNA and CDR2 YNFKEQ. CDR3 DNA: TGTGCCAGCAGCCAAGATCGGGACGGAGGTTACGAGCAGTACTTC. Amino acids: CASSQDRDGGYEQYF.

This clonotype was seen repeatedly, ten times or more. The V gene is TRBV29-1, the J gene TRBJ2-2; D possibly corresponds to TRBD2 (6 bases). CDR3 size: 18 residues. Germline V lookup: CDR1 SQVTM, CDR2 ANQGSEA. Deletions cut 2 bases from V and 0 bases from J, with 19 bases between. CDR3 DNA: TGCAGCGTTGAAAGGGAGGTCGGAGAAAGATCGAACACCGGGGAGCTGTTTTTT. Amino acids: CSVEREVGERSNTGELFF.

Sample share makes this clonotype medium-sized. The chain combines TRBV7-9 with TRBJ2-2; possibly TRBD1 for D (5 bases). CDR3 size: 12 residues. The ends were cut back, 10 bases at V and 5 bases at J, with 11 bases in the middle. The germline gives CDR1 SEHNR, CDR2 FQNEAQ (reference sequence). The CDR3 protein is CATRAGTGELFF. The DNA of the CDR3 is TGTGCCACAAGAGCAGGGACCGGGGAGCTGTTTTTT.

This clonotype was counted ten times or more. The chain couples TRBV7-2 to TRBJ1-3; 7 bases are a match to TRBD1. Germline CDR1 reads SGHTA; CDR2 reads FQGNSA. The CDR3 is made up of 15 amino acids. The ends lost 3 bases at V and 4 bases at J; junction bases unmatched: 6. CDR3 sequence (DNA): TGTGCCAGCAGCTTCGACAGGGTAACAGGAAACACCATATATTTT. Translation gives CASSFDRVTGNTIYF. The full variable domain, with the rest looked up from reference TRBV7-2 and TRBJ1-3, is GAGVSQSPSNKVTEKGKDVELRCDPISGHTALYWYRQSLGQGLEFLIYFQGNSAPDKSGLPSDRFSAERTGGSVSTLTIQRTQQEDSAVYLCASSFDRVTGNTIYFGEGSWLTVV.

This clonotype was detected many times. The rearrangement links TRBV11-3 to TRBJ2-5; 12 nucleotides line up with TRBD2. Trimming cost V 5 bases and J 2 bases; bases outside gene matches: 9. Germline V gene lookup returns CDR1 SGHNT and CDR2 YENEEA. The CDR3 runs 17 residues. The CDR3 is CASSPSLGLAGQETQYF. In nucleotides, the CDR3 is TGTGCCAGCAGCCCCTCACTCGGACTAGCGGGGCAAGAGACCCAGTACTTC. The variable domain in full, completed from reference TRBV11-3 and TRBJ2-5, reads EAGVVQSPRYKIIEKKQPVAFWCNPISGHNTLYWYLQNLGQGPELLIRYENEEAVDDSQLPKDRFSAERLKGVDSTLKIQPAELGDSAVYLCASSPSLGLAGQETQYFGPGTRLLVL.

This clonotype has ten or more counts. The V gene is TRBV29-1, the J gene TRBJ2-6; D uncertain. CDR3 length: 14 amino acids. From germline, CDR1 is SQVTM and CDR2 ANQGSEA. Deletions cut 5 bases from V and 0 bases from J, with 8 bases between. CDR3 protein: CSVSTSSGANVLTF. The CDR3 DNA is TGCAGCGTTTCAACGAGCTCTGGGGCCAACGTCCTGACTTTC.

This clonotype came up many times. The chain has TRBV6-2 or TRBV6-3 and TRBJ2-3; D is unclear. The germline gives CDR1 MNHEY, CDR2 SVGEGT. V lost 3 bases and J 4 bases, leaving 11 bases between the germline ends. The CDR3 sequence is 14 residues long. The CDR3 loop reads CASSYSEFPDTQYF. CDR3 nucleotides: TGTGCCAGCAGTTATTCGGAGTTTCCAGATACGCAGTATTTT.

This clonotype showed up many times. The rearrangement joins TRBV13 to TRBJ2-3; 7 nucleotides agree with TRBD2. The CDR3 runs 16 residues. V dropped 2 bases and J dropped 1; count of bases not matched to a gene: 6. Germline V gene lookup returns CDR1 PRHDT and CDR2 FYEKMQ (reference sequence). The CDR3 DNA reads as TGTGCCAGCAGCTTAAAGGCGGGAGTGGGCACAGATACGCAGTATTTT. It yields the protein CASSLKAGVGTDTQYF.

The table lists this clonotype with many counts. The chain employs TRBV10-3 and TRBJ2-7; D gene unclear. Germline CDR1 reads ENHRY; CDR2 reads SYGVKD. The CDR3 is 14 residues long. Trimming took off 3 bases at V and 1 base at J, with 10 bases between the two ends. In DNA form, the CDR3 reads TGTGCCATCAGTGATCCAGGCCTATCCTACGAGCAGTACTTC. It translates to CAISDPGLSYEQYF.

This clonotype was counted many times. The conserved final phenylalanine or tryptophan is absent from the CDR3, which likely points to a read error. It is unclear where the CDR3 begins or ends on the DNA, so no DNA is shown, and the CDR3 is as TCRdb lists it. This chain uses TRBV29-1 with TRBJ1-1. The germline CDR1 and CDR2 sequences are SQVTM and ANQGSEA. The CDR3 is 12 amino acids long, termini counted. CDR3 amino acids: CSVEVRGGTSIC.

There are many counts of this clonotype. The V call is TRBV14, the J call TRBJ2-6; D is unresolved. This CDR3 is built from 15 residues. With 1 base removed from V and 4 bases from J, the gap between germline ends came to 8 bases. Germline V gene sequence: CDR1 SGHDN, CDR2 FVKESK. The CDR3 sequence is CASSQVEAGANVLTF. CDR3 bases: TGTGCCAGCAGCCAAGTCGAGGCCGGGGCCAACGTCCTGACTTTC. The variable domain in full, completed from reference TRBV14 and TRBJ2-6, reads EAGVTQFPSHSVIEKGQTVTLRCDPISGHDNLYWYRRVMGKEIKFLLHFVKESKQDESGMPNNRFLAERTGGTYSTLKVQPAELEDSGVYFCASSQVEAGANVLTFGAGSRLTVL.